The clone carrying this T cell receptor (beta chain) was seen repeatedly, ten times or more. The sample comes from a study of regulatory T cells in long-lasting Graves disease. To make TCR beta libraries, researchers used iRepertoire HTBI primers and Arm-PCR of CDR3 regions. Each CDR3 protein is one row after TCRdb ran MiXCR on the multiplex PCR reads. The sample holds 350,000 to 450,000 distinct CDR3 sequences, 15% seen once. V was clipped by 4 bases and J by 3 bases; unmatched bases: 6. CDR1 is SGHRS and CDR2 is YFSETQ in the germline V gene. The CDR3 length is 14 residues. Indicated time point: newly diagnosed GD, antithyroid drugs for less than 3 months. The TCR library was prepared using RNA isolated from PBMCs. From each patient, approximately 9 milliliters of peripheral blood was drawn and collected into an EDTA anticoagulant tube. These data are also associated with another study on T cells in Graves' hyperthyroidism and ophthalmopathy. That study reports: Uncontrolled infection, other autoimmune disease, pregnancy and lactation each barred patients from inclusion. Prediction of ophthalmopathy progression came a median approximately 6.6 months pre-onset.

The chain has TRBV5-1 and TRBJ1-2, with TRBD1 matching over 7 bases. This material consisted of peripheral blood mononuclear cells (PBMCs), taken at new diagnosis, from a patient treated with antithyroid drugs. The sequence derives from a woman aged 40 to 50 with Graves disease. The CDR3 here is CASSVGTDYYGYTF. The DNA for the CDR3 is TGCGCCAGCAGCGTAGGGACAGATTACTATGGCTACACCTTC.